Shown below are 5 T cell receptor beta chains from a single sample sequenced in a study of cytotoxic CD8 clonotypes in ibrutinib-treated CLL. Assay used: immunoSEQ multiplex PCR; TCRdb lists only in-frame clones, some missing. The sample shows some 130,000 clones, approximately 90% of them seen only once. Sequences were derived from PBMCs, sampled after 12 months of ibrutinib treatment. These receptors were taken from a human donor with chronic lymphocytic leukemia.

The CDR3 loop reads CASSHGQGVTVAFF. DNA for the CDR3: TGTGCCAGCAGCCACGGACAGGGCGTAACTGTTGCTTTCTTT. V gene TRBV4-2 combines with J gene TRBJ1-1; the match to TRBD1 covers 8 bases. V shed 3 bases and J 11 bases; nucleotides not matched to a gene: 11. CDR3 length: 14 residues. CDR1 LGHNA and CDR2 YNFKEQ come from the germline V gene.

The V gene is TRBV18, the J gene TRBJ2-3; 7 bases match TRBD1. Germline loops: CDR1 KGHSH, CDR2 LQKENI. This CDR3 comprises 16 residues. The V segment lost 4 bases and the J segment 0 bases; nucleotides outside the gene matches: 7. Here the CDR3 reads CASSRPGTDSTDTQYF. In DNA form, the CDR3 reads TGTGCCAGCTCACGCCCCGGGACAGACAGCACAGATACGCAGTATTTT.

This clone was found a few times. This sequence joins TRBV6-5 and TRBJ2-2; TRBD2 is a possible D gene (6 bases). The CDR3 consists of 16 residues. V was pared by 2 bases and J by 0 bases, with 10 bases between. Per the germline V gene, CDR1 is MNHEY and CDR2 is SVGAGI. Written as DNA, the CDR3 is TGTGCCAGCAGTTACGGGGGGTCCTCGAACACCGGGGAGCTGTTTTTT. Translated, it gives CASSYGGSSNTGELFF.

The chain employs TRBV28 and TRBJ2-5; TRBD2 agrees at 9 bases. In germline, CDR1 is MDHEN, CDR2 SYDVKM. This CDR3 has 21 amino acids. J was trimmed by 2 bases and V by 3 bases; bases with no gene match: 22. The CDR3 sequence is CASSFLVWRLAEASNQETQYF. For the CDR3, the DNA is TGTGCCAGCAGTTTTTTAGTCTGGAGACTAGCGGAGGCCTCAAATCAAGAGACCCAGTACTTC.

V and J are TRBV28 and TRBJ2-1; D is undetermined. The ends were cut back, 6 bases at V and 8 bases at J, with 14 bases in the middle. Germline values: CDR1 MDHEN, CDR2 SYDVKM. The length of the CDR3 is 13 residues. CDR3 loop: CASSRGDIDEQFF. The CDR3 DNA is TGTGCCAGCAGCCGTGGGGATATTGATGAGCAGTTCTTC. The whole variable domain, remainder taken from reference TRBV28 and TRBJ2-1, is DVKVTQSSRYLVKRTGEKVFLECVQDMDHENMFWYRQDPGLGLRLIYFSYDVKMKEKGDIPEGYSVSREKKERFSLILESASTNQTSMYLCASSRGDIDEQFFGPGTRLTVL.